This TCR beta chain was recorded in a study of PD-1 blockade in classical Hodgkin lymphoma. CDR1 SGHKS and CDR2 YYEKEE come from the germline V gene (reference sequence). Trimming left V 0 bases short and J 9 bases short, with 19 bases between. CDR3 size: 15 residues. Every one of the patients relapsed after autologous stem cell transplantation (brentuximab vedotin exposure was variable). This table comes from immunoSEQ multiplex PCR, and its TCRdb copy is limited to in-frame clones, with some not included. The table includes some 60,000 clones, 75% to 90% detected once. The material was peripheral blood mononuclear cells (PBMCs), obtained at baseline. This clonotype originated in a human donor with classical Hodgkin lymphoma. The gene calls are TRBV5-5 and TRBJ2-7; possible D gene TRBD2, 6 bases. CDR3 in DNA: TGTGCCAGCAGCTTGGCGGCGGACGGAGGGTATGGGCAGTACTTC. It translates to CASSLAADGGYGQYF.